These 8 T cell receptor beta chains originate from one sample sequenced in a study of regulatory T cells in long-lasting Graves disease. Both iRepertoire HTBI primers and Arm-PCR of CDR3 regions were used to build the TCR beta libraries. Each CDR3 protein gets one entry after TCRdb re-called the multiplex PCR reads with MiXCR. The sample yields 510,000 or so distinct CDR3 sequences, about 12% seen once. Stated time point: newly diagnosed GD, antithyroid drugs for less than 3 months. Scientists built the TCR library using RNA that was extracted from PBMCs. This sample was also put to use in a study of T cells in Graves' hyperthyroidism and ophthalmopathy.

Sequencing was performed on peripheral blood mononuclear cells (PBMCs), taken at new diagnosis, from a patient treated with antithyroid drugs. All receptors come from a woman in her 30s with Graves disease.

This clonotype was observed many times. This sequence joins TRBV7-2 and TRBJ2-3, with D perhaps matching TRBD1 (6 bases). CDR1 is SGHTA and CDR2 is FQGNSA in the germline V gene. This CDR3 has 15 residues. Trimming stripped 5 bases from V and 1 base from J, with 13 bases between. CDR3 in amino acids: CASSAQGYRTDTQYF. The CDR3 bases are TGTGCCAGCAGCGCACAGGGTTACCGCACAGATACGCAGTATTTT. Full variable domain (remainder filled in from reference TRBV7-2 and TRBJ2-3): GAGVSQSPSNKVTEKGKDVELRCDPISGHTALYWYRQSLGQGLEFLIYFQGNSAPDKSGLPSDRFSAERTGGSVSTLTIQRTQQEDSAVYLCASSAQGYRTDTQYFGPGTRLTVL.

This clonotype has just a few counts. A far more abundant clone sits one base away, making this likely a read error. The genes are TRBV11-2 and TRBJ2-3; D is unclear. The DNA end is more similar to TRBJ2-7, so the J call may be wrong. The CDR3 extends over 17 amino acids. Germline V lookup: CDR1 SGHAT, CDR2 FQNNGV. In DNA, the CDR3 is TGTGCCAGCAGCCTGGGTATGTGGACCACCGAAACCAATGAGCAGTACTTC. This encodes CASSLGMWTTETNEQYF.

This clonotype was recorded at least ten times. J is TRBJ2-2 and V is TRBV28, with TRBD2 matching 9 bases. This CDR3 is built from 17 residues. In germline, CDR1 is MDHEN, CDR2 SYDVKM. V gave up 7 bases and J gave up 2 bases; unmatched junction bases: 11. CDR3 protein: CASTQTQREDNTGELFF. The CDR3 coding sequence is TGTGCCAGCACCCAGACCCAGCGGGAGGACAACACCGGGGAGCTGTTTTTT.

The gene calls are TRBV18 and TRBJ1-1; no clear D gene. The CDR3 is 16 amino acids. V gave up 0 bases and J gave up 0 bases, with 11 bases separating them. Germline CDR1 and CDR2: KGHSH and LQKENI. This CDR3 is CASSPPGTAMNTEAFF. The CDR3, as DNA: TGTGCCAGCTCACCACCGGGAACAGCCATGAACACTGAAGCTTTCTTT.

This clonotype was detected ten times or more. This rearrangement joins TRBV2 to TRBJ1-5; D unclear. CDR1 and CDR2 from the germline V gene are SNHLY and FYNNEI. The CDR3 covers 15 residues. Trimming cost V 3 bases and J 4 bases, with 13 bases left between them. For the CDR3, the DNA is TGTGCCAGCAGTGATGAGGGTTTGACTAATCAGCCCCAGCATTTT. Its protein is CASSDEGLTNQPQHF.

At least ten counts were recorded for this clonotype. The chain carries TRBV4-2 and TRBJ2-7; D uncertain. CDR1 and CDR2 (germline): LGHNA, YNFKEQ. This CDR3 contains 15 residues. The V end lost 1 base, the J end lost 4 bases, and 14 bases lay between the germline ends. As DNA, the CDR3 is TGTGCCAGCAGCCAAGCGTTTCAGGTGGGGTACGAGCAGTACTTC. Residues: CASSQAFQVGYEQYF.

This clonotype was observed many times. This chain's CDR3 is CSARELSHLGQFF. In nucleotides, the CDR3 is TGCAGTGCTAGAGAGTTAAGCCACCTCGGGCAGTTCTTC. The genes are TRBV20-1 and TRBJ2-1; D gene uncertain. CDR1 and CDR2 from the germline V gene are DFQATT and SNEGSKA (reference sequence). The CDR3 contains 13 residues. V lost 0 bases to trimming and J lost 12 bases, with 15 bases between them.

This clonotype was observed many times. The chain has TRBV12-3 or TRBV12-4 and TRBJ1-1; D may be TRBD1 (5 bases). V lost 6 bases to trimming and J lost 8 bases, with 13 bases between them. CDR3 length: 12 residues. The CDR3 reads CASRPPGREAFF. CDR3 nucleotides: TGTGCCAGCAGACCCCCGGGGCGAGAAGCTTTCTTT.